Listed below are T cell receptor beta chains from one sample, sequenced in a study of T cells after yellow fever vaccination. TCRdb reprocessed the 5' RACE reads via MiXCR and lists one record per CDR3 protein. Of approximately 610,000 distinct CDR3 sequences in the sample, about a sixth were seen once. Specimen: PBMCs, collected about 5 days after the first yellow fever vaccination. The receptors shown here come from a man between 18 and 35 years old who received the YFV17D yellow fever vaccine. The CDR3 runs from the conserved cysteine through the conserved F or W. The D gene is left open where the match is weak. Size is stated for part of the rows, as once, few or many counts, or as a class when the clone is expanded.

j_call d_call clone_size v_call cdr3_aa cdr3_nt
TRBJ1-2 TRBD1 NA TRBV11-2 CASSQPYRGFNGYTF TGTGCCAGCAGCCAACCGTACAGGGGTTTCAATGGCTACACCTTC
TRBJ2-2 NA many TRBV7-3 CASSRTVNTGELFF TGTGCCAGCAGCCGGACTGTTAACACCGGGGAGCTGTTTTTT
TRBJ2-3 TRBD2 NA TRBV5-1 CASSFLAGNTDTQYF TGCGCCAGCAGCTTCCTAGCGGGAAACACAGATACGCAGTATTTT
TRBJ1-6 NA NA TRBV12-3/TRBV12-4 CAIAQVYNSPLHF TGTGCCATCGCCCAGGTCTATAATTCACCCCTCCACTTT
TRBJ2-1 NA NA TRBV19 CASKWGDEQFF TGTGCCAGTAAGTGGGGGGATGAGCAGTTCTTC
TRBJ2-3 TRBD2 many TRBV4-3 CASSSPAGGTDTQYF TGCGCCAGCAGCTCCCCAGCGGGGGGGACAGATACGCAGTATTTT
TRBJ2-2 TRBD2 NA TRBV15 CATSRDVEVASGGTGELFF TGTGCCACCAGCAGAGATGTAGAGGTGGCTAGCGGGGGGACCGGGGAGCTGTTTTTT
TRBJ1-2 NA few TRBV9 CASSADGRTNYGYTF TGTGCCAGCAGCGCGGACGGCAGAACTAACTATGGCTACACCTTC
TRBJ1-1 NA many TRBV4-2 CASSQDRQSPEAFF TGTGCCAGCAGCCAAGATCGACAGTCCCCTGAAGCTTTCTTT
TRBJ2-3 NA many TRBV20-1 CSARLPGTDTQYF TGCAGTGCTAGACTCCCAGGGACAGATACGCAGTATTTT
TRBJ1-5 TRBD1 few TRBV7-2 CASSLEGTGPMPQHF TGTGCCAGCAGCTTAGAGGGGACAGGGCCGATGCCCCAGCATTTT
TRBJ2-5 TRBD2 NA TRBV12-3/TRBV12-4 CASSLAGGRTQYF TGTGCCAGCAGTTTGGCCGGGGGGAGAACCCAGTACTTC
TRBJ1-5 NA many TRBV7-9 CASSTQGDQPQHF TGTGCCAGCAGTACACAGGGTGACCAGCCCCAGCATTTT
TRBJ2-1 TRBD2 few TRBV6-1 CASSPSSGGALNEQFF TGTGCCAGCAGTCCCTCTAGCGGGGGGGCCCTGAATGAGCAGTTCTTC
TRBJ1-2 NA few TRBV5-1 CASSFLTTGDYGYTF TGCGCCAGCAGCTTTCTCACGACGGGGGACTATGGCTACACCTTC
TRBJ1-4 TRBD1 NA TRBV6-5 CASNPQGGKLFF TGTGCCAGCAATCCACAGGGGGGAAAACTGTTTTTT
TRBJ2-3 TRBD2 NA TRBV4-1 CASSPRGGGAPIGTDTQYF TGCGCCAGCAGCCCACGGGGCGGGGGGGCCCCAATCGGCACAGATACGCAGTATTTT
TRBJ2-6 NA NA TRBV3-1 CASLQGIRWDPGANVLTF TGTGCCAGTTTACAGGGTATTCGATGGGACCCCGGGGCCAACGTCCTGACTTTC
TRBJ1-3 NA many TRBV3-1 CASSQPLFEAGNTIYF TGTGCCAGCAGCCAACCCCTCTTTGAGGCTGGAAACACCATATATTTT
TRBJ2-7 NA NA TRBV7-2 CASSLGLPEQYF TGTGCCAGCAGCTTAGGTCTTCCCGAGCAGTACTTC
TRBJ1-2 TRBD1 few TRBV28 CAILGQGALLGYTF TGTGCCATCCTCGGACAGGGGGCGCTGCTCGGCTACACCTTC
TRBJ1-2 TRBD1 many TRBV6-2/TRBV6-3 CASTDRAIFYGYTF TGTGCCAGCACCGACAGGGCGATCTTTTATGGCTACACCTTC
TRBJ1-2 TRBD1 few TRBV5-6 CASSPWDRSYGYTF TGTGCCAGCAGCCCGTGGGACAGGAGCTATGGCTACACCTTC
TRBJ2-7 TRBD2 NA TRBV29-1 CSVDGGDYEQYF TGCAGCGTCGATGGGGGGGATTACGAGCAGTACTTC
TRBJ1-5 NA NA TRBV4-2 CASSQSQLSNQPQHF TGTGCCAGCAGCCAGAGCCAGCTTAGCAATCAGCCCCAGCATTTT
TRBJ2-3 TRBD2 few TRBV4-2 CASSQDRGGGASVDTQYF TGTGCCAGCAGCCAAGATCGTGGCGGGGGGGCCTCAGTAGATACGCAGTATTTT
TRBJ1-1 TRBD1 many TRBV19 CASSRPDRGNTEAFF TGTGCCAGTAGCAGACCGGACAGGGGGAACACTGAAGCTTTCTTT
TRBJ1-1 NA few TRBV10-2 CASSASDNTEAFF TGCGCCAGCAGTGCTTCGGACAACACTGAAGCTTTCTTT
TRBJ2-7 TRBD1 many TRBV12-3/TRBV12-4 CASSSRQGKRYEQYF TGTGCCAGCAGTTCGCGACAGGGGAAACGCTACGAGCAGTACTTC
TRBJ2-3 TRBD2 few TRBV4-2 CASSQDREAQYF TGTGCCAGCAGCCAAGATCGGGAGGCGCAGTATTTT
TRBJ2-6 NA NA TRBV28 CASNTASSGANVLTF TGTGCCAGCAATACCGCGTCCTCTGGGGCCAACGTCCTGACTTTC
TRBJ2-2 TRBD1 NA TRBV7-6 CASSHTGTAGSNTGELFF TGTGCCAGCAGCCATACCGGGACAGCAGGATCGAACACCGGGGAGCTGTTTTTT
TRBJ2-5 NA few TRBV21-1 CASSKWGGQETQYF TGTGCCAGCAGCAAATGGGGCGGCCAAGAGACCCAGTACTTC
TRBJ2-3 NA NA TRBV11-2 CASSLERQSDTQYF TGTGCCAGCAGCTTAGAACGGCAGTCAGATACGCAGTATTTT
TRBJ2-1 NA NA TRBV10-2 CASSDPRSYNEQFF TGCGCCAGCAGTGATCCTAGGTCCTACAATGAGCAGTTCTTC
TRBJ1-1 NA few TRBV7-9 CASSLSNGGSEAFF TGTGCCAGCAGCTTATCGAACGGAGGGTCTGAAGCTTTCTTT
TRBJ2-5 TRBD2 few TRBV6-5 CASSSPGGGTQYF TGTGCCAGCAGTTCGCCGGGGGGTGGGACCCAGTACTTC
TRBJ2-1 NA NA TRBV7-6 CASSARGGRNPLTQFF TGTGCCAGCAGCGCCCGCGGGGGCAGAAATCCGCTTACGCAGTTCTTC
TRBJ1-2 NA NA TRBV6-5 CASRSYSPGAVFYGYTF TGTGCCAGCAGATCTTACTCCCCCGGGGCAGTCTTCTATGGCTACACCTTC
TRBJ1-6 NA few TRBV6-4 CASRTSPDHSPLHF TGTGCCAGCAGGACGTCCCCAGACCATTCACCCCTCCACTTT
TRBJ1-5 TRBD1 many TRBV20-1 CSARKPGQGNQPQHF TGCAGTGCTAGAAAACCGGGACAGGGAAATCAGCCCCAGCATTTT